This T cell receptor beta chain was obtained from a study of blood T cell repertoires in COVID-19. At the level of the study: T cells, B-cell-depleted T cells, or PBMCs supplied cDNA or gDNA.

CDR1 and CDR2 (germline): MDHEN, SYDVKM. The CDR3 has 12 amino acids. Between the trimmed V and J ends, which lost 10 bases and 4 bases, there was a span of 13 bases. Here immunoSEQ multiplex PCR was the method, and the copy in TCRdb shows in-frame clones only, minus some. The top ten clones hold about 2.3% of a sample with 250,000 to 300,000 clones, approximately 90% of them seen once. This chain uses TRBV28 with TRBJ2-5; the D gene is possibly TRBD1 (6 bases). The clonotype was recovered from a woman in her thirties or forties with acute COVID-19. The sample was PBMCs or T cells enriched from blood (not recorded which). As DNA, the CDR3 is TGTGCCACAAAAACAGGGCTAGAGACCCAGTACTTC. It encodes CATKTGLETQYF.